A selection of T cell receptor beta chains follows, all from one sample in a study of blood T cell repertoires in COVID-19. The table came from immunoSEQ multiplex PCR; TCRdb's copy has only in-frame clones and leaves some out. The profile shows 95,000 or so clones, 80% to 90% of them singletons. Specimen: peripheral blood. All receptors derive from an elderly man with active or convalescent COVID-19. Both conserved end residues are part of each CDR3. A D gene is named only where the DNA matches it firmly. Expanded clones get a size class; other rows say once, few or many, or leave the size out.

>NA|TRBV9|TRBD2|TRBJ2-7
CASSSQAGGYYEQYF
TGTGCCAGCAGCTCCCAAGCGGGGGGGTACTACGAGCAGTACTTC
>NA|TRBV28|NA|TRBJ1-2
CASSPERSYGYTF
TGTGCCAGCAGTCCCGAGCGGAGCTATGGCTACACCTTC
>NA|TRBV18|TRBD1|TRBJ2-2
CASSPEGQGPGELFF
TGTGCCAGCTCACCGGAAGGACAGGGACCCGGGGAGCTGTTTTTT
>NA|TRBV4-2|NA|TRBJ2-6
CASSHPGQSLSGANVLTF
TGTGCCAGCAGCCATCCCGGACAGTCCCTCTCTGGGGCCAACGTCCTGACTTTC
>NA|TRBV7-8|TRBD2|TRBJ2-1
CASSLVSSGRNEQFF
TGTGCCAGCAGCTTAGTGTCTAGCGGGAGAAATGAGCAGTTCTTC
>NA|TRBV12-1|NA|TRBJ1-1
CASSLLTGCEGLNTEAFF
TGTGCCAGCAGCTTGCTAACAGGGTGTGAGGGTCTGAACACTGAAGCTTTCTTT
>NA|TRBV18|TRBD1|TRBJ2-7
CASSVSGTGGIEQYF
TGTGCCAGCTCAGTCTCCGGGACAGGGGGCATCGAGCAGTACTTC
>NA|TRBV6-6|NA|TRBJ1-5
CASGEGGSQPQHF
TGTGCCAGCGGCGAGGGAGGCAGTCAGCCCCAGCATTTT
>NA|TRBV11-2|NA|TRBJ2-2
CASMKGRNTGELFF
TGTGCCAGCATGAAGGGGCGAAACACCGGGGAGCTGTTTTTT
>NA|TRBV5-8|TRBD2|TRBJ2-1
CASSFGPSGKGYNEQFF
TGTGCCAGCAGCTTTGGTCCGAGCGGGAAGGGCTACAATGAGCAGTTCTTC
>NA|TRBV9|TRBD2|TRBJ2-7
CASSPRGSGSYEQYF
TGTGCCAGCAGCCCCCGGGGTAGCGGGAGCTACGAGCAGTACTTC
>NA|TRBV6-5|TRBD2|TRBJ2-7
CASSSGEGYEQYF
TGTGCCAGCAGTTCGGGGGAGGGGTACGAGCAGTACTTC
>NA|TRBV29-1|TRBD2|TRBJ2-3
CSVVNSGPTDTQYF
TGCAGCGTTGTTAATAGCGGGCCCACAGATACGCAGTATTTT
>NA|TRBV7-5|NA|TRBJ1-5
CARSLARLRGSQPQHF
TGTGCCAGAAGCTTAGCGCGTTTACGGGGTAGTCAGCCCCAGCATTTT
>NA|TRBV7-9|TRBD2|TRBJ2-3
CASSPPGLAGGTDTQYF
TGTGCCAGCAGCCCCCCGGGACTAGCGGGAGGCACCGATACGCAGTATTTT
>NA|TRBV7-9|TRBD1|TRBJ2-1
CASSLTGTGAAYNEQFF
TGTGCCAGCAGCTTAACCGGGACAGGGGCAGCCTACAATGAGCAGTTCTTC
>NA|TRBV3-1/TRBV3-2|NA|TRBJ1-6
CASSQANRDTVGSPLHF
TGTGCCAGCAGCCAAGCTAACCGGGACACTGTAGGATCACCCCTCCACTTT
>NA|TRBV6-5|NA|TRBJ1-2
CASRPTSNYGYTF
TGTGCCAGCAGACCGACAAGCAACTATGGCTACACCTTC
>NA|TRBV3-1/TRBV3-2|NA|TRBJ2-7
CASSPSGSGYEQYF
TGTGCCAGCAGCCCCTCAGGGTCAGGGTACGAGCAGTACTTC
>NA|TRBV9|NA|TRBJ1-1
CASTREAMNTEAFF
TGTGCCAGCACTAGAGAGGCGATGAACACTGAAGCTTTCTTT
>NA|TRBV16|NA|TRBJ1-1
CASSQSIGRDTEAFF
TGTGCCAGCAGCCAATCGATAGGGCGGGACACTGAAGCTTTCTTT
>NA|TRBV12-3/TRBV12-4|NA|TRBJ1-2
CASSLGGDYGYTF
TGTGCCAGCAGCCTCGGGGGAGACTATGGCTACACCTTC
>NA|TRBV27|TRBD1|TRBJ2-7
CASSRQGAVEQYF
TGTGCCAGCAGCCGACAGGGGGCGGTTGAGCAGTACTTC
>NA|TRBV29-1|NA|TRBJ2-3
CSAGGGATDTQYF
TGCAGCGCCGGAGGGGGGGCCACAGATACGCAGTATTTT
>NA|TRBV4-3|NA|TRBJ1-3
CASSQDSLWGGNTIYF
TGCGCCAGCAGCCAGGACAGCCTTTGGGGTGGAAACACCATATATTTT
>NA|TRBV14|TRBD1|TRBJ2-2
CASSQRQGSAGELFF
TGTGCCAGCAGCCAAAGACAGGGGTCAGCCGGGGAGCTGTTTTTT
>NA|TRBV27|TRBD2|TRBJ2-3
CASSPPPTSGPSTDTQYF
TGTGCCAGCAGTCCACCCCCGACTAGCGGGCCTAGCACAGATACGCAGTATTTT
>NA|TRBV4-3|NA|TRBJ1-3
CASSQLWDTRSGNTIYF
TGCGCCAGCAGCCAACTTTGGGACACCAGGTCCGGAAACACCATATATTTT
>NA|TRBV28|NA|TRBJ1-1
CASSWARAPMNTEAFF
TGTGCCAGCAGTTGGGCCAGAGCTCCGATGAACACTGAAGCTTTCTTT
>NA|TRBV28|TRBD1|TRBJ1-1
CASSSGGSDTEAFF
TGTGCCAGCAGCTCAGGGGGTTCGGACACTGAAGCTTTCTTT
>NA|TRBV15|NA|TRBJ2-6
CATSRDLGSGANVLTF
TGTGCCACCAGCAGAGATCTAGGTTCTGGGGCCAACGTCCTGACTTTC
>few|TRBV19|TRBD1|TRBJ1-5
CASSILTGGSQPQHF
TGTGCCAGTAGTATCCTCACAGGGGGAAGTCAGCCCCAGCATTTT
>NA|TRBV4-3|TRBD2|TRBJ2-3
CASSQGFPSGITDTQYF
TGCGCCAGCAGCCAAGGTTTCCCTAGCGGGATTACAGATACGCAGTATTTT
>NA|TRBV28|NA|TRBJ1-2
CASSNMGGYTF
TGTGCCAGCTCTAACATGGGCGGCTACACCTTC
>NA|TRBV11-2|TRBD1|TRBJ1-1
CASSRTGVNTEAFF
TGTGCCAGCAGCAGAACAGGGGTGAACACTGAAGCTTTCTTT
>NA|TRBV4-3|TRBD1|TRBJ2-1
CASSQAGQNSYNEQFF
TGCGCCAGCAGCCAAGCGGGACAGAACTCCTACAATGAGCAGTTCTTC
>NA|TRBV6-5|TRBD1|TRBJ2-7
CASSNDRALGEQYF
TGTGCCAGCAGTAACGACAGGGCACTGGGGGAGCAGTACTTC
>few|TRBV2|TRBD2|TRBJ2-3
CASRGGFIRDTQYF
TGTGCCAGCCGGGGGGGGTTTATACGGGATACGCAGTATTTT
>NA|TRBV7-3|NA|TRBJ2-3
CASSQGGGLTTDTQYF
TGTGCCAGCAGCCAGGGGGGAGGACTAACCACAGATACGCAGTATTTT
>few|TRBV6-2/TRBV6-3|TRBD1|TRBJ1-1
CASSYSGRGPEAFF
TGTGCCAGCAGTTACTCGGGCAGGGGGCCTGAAGCTTTCTTT
>NA|TRBV6-6|TRBD2|TRBJ2-7
CASSPLSGRNLYEQYF
TGTGCCAGCAGCCCCCTTAGCGGGAGGAACCTTTACGAGCAGTACTTC
>NA|TRBV6-5|NA|TRBJ1-2
CASSYQTGLGYGYTF
TGTGCCAGCAGTTACCAGACAGGTCTCGGCTATGGCTACACCTTC
>NA|TRBV3-1/TRBV3-2|NA|TRBJ2-2
CASSQDRSRYGGANTGELFF
TGTGCCAGCAGCCAAGACCGGTCCCGTTATGGAGGTGCAAACACCGGGGAGCTGTTTTTT
>NA|TRBV5-4|TRBD1|TRBJ1-2
CASSARAGQGAGYTF
TGTGCCAGCAGCGCCCGGGCCGGACAGGGGGCTGGCTACACCTTC
>NA|TRBV6-5|NA|TRBJ2-3
CASSFLSHAPVDTQYF
TGTGCCAGCAGTTTCTTATCCCATGCCCCGGTCGATACGCAGTATTTT
>once|TRBV4-2|TRBD2|TRBJ2-3
CASSQRGLAGGSSTSTDTQYF
TGTGCCAGCAGCCAGAGGGGGCTAGCGGGAGGGTCTTCTACTAGCACAGATACGCAGTATTTT
>NA|TRBV30|NA|TRBJ1-5
CAWSWRGNQPQHF
TGTGCCTGGAGTTGGAGGGGCAATCAGCCCCAGCATTTT
>NA|TRBV5-1|NA|TRBJ1-1
CASSLAGQTEAFF
TGCGCCAGCAGCTTGGCCGGACAGACTGAAGCTTTCTTT
>once|TRBV2|NA|TRBJ2-7
CASKWMVGQYEQYF
TGTGCCAGCAAGTGGATGGTTGGACAGTACGAGCAGTACTTC
>NA|TRBV19|NA|TRBJ1-2
CASSIQQTYGYTF
TGTGCCAGTAGTATACAACAGACCTATGGCTACACCTTC
>once|TRBV7-2|NA|TRBJ1-6
CASSLSGEFGSPLHF
TGTGCCAGCAGCCTGTCGGGGGAGTTTGGTTCACCCCTCCACTTT